This TCR beta chain was recorded in a study of CD8 T cells in ankylosing spondylitis. Study outcomes and limitations: There was a TCR beta motif, made of several highly homologous variants, that appeared characteristic of ankylosing spondylitis blood.

TCRdb reanalysed the 5' RACE reads using MiXCR and keeps one entry per CDR3 protein. This sample yields roughly 370,000 distinct CDR3 sequences, of which around 24% are seen a single time; approximately 15% belongs to the top ten. Worth noting for this clonotype: Its cognate antigen is unknown. A read error may produce the germline difference seen at one junction end.

This CDR3 contains 13 residues. Germline assignment: CDR1 SQVTM and CDR2 ANQGSEA. The TCR comes from a male donor with ankylosing spondylitis. The rearrangement links TRBV29-1 to TRBJ2-1; 7 bases fit TRBD2. Sequenced: blood, either unsorted or a sorted T cell fraction (not recorded which). This CDR3 reads CSVEGLAYNEQSF. The CDR3 DNA reads as TGCAGCGTTGAAGGACTAGCCTACAATGAGCAGTCCTTC.